The rows below give T cell receptor beta chains drawn from one sample of a study of cytomegalovirus exposure and HLA in healthy donors. Profiled with immunoSEQ multiplex PCR; TCRdb holds only in-frame clones, not every one. The sample carries 220,000 or so clones, 80% to 90% recorded once. What was sequenced was PBMCs. All receptors come from a woman aged 18-35 years in good health and CMV-seropositive. CDR3s include the opening cysteine and the closing phenylalanine or tryptophan. Each record gives: V gene, D gene, clone size, J gene, CDR3 DNA, CDR3 protein. D genes are given only for firm matches. Not every row has a clone size; where given, it reads once, few, many or a size class.

>TRBV10-3|TRBD2|.|TRBJ2-2
TGTGCCATCAGTGAGTCGCTTTACAGACTAGCGGCCAACACCGGGGAGCTGTTTTTT
CAISESLYRLAANTGELFF
>TRBV10-3|.|.|TRBJ2-5
TGTGCCATCAGTGACAGTGCCCAAGAGACCCAGTACTTC
CAISDSAQETQYF
>TRBV5-6|.|.|TRBJ2-3
TGTGCCAGCAGCTTGCTTCTAGGGAGAGATACGCAGTATTTT
CASSLLLGRDTQYF
>TRBV28|TRBD1|.|TRBJ1-1
TGTGCCAGCAGTCTCCAAACAGGGGCGAACACTGAAGCTTTCTTT
CASSLQTGANTEAFF
>TRBV7-3|TRBD2|.|TRBJ2-1
TGTGCCAGCACCCTAGAGGGGACTATCAACAATGAGCAGTTCTTC
CASTLEGTINNEQFF
>TRBV11-2|TRBD2|.|TRBJ2-1
TGTGCCAGCAGCACCGTAAGCGGGATCTCCTACAATGAGCAGTTCTTC
CASSTVSGISYNEQFF
>TRBV7-8|.|once|TRBJ1-3
TGTGCCAGCAGCCCAGTGGTCTCTGGAAACACCATATATTTT
CASSPVVSGNTIYF
>TRBV2|TRBD1|.|TRBJ1-1
TGTGCCAGCAGCAGGGGACAGCAAGGAGGGGCTTTCTTT
CASSRGQQGGAFF
>TRBV6-5|TRBD2|.|TRBJ2-1
TGTGCCAGTCTCCGTGCGGGAGGTGGTTACAATGAGCAGTTCTTC
CASLRAGGGYNEQFF
>TRBV29-1|TRBD1|.|TRBJ2-4
TGCAGCGGGGACAGGTCAAAAAACATTCAGTACTTC
CSGDRSKNIQYF
>TRBV27|.|.|TRBJ1-1
TGTGCCAGCAGTTTATCACCAGGTGGAAAGACTGAAGCTTTCTTT
CASSLSPGGKTEAFF
>TRBV9|.|.|TRBJ1-1
TGTGCCAGCAGCCTAACCGTGAGGACTGAAGCTTTCTTT
CASSLTVRTEAFF
>TRBV29-1|TRBD1|once|TRBJ2-7
TGCAGCGTTGAGGGAGACAGGGCCTACGAGCAGTACTTC
CSVEGDRAYEQYF
>TRBV30|.|.|TRBJ1-1
TGTGCCTGGAGTCCCCCTACACAGCCTGAAGCTTTCTTT
CAWSPPTQPEAFF
>TRBV19|.|.|TRBJ1-2
TGTGCCAGTAGTATGGCAGGGGACGGTGGCTACACCTTC
CASSMAGDGGYTF
>TRBV2|.|.|TRBJ1-1
TGTGCCAGCAGTGTTGGGGGGAAGTGGACTGAAGCTTTCTTT
CASSVGGKWTEAFF
>TRBV27|.|.|TRBJ2-1
TGTGCCAGCAGTTCAAGTCTAGACAATGAGCAGTTCTTC
CASSSSLDNEQFF
>TRBV11-2|.|.|TRBJ2-7
TGTGCCAGCAGCTTGGGACTTGCCTACGAGCAGTACTTC
CASSLGLAYEQYF
>TRBV4-1|TRBD2|.|TRBJ2-5
TGCGCCAGCAGCCAAGATCGAGCTAGCGGGAGTCGCAAGACCCAGTACTTC
CASSQDRASGSRKTQYF
>TRBV28|.|few|TRBJ2-1
TGTGCCAGCAGGGAGACAGTTCCCTACAATGAGCAGTTCTTC
CASRETVPYNEQFF
>TRBV29-1|TRBD1|.|TRBJ2-3
TGCAGCGTTGGGGGCGGGACAGGGGGGACAGATACGCAGTATTTT
CSVGGGTGGTDTQYF
>TRBV4-2|.|.|TRBJ2-7
TGTGCCAGCAGCCAAGCGGACTCCTACTCCTACGAGCAGTACTTC
CASSQADSYSYEQYF
>TRBV30|.|.|TRBJ1-4
TGTGCCTGGAGTGTCTCGTTTGGGGTGGGGACGGGGGCAACTAATGAAAAACTGTTTTTT
CAWSVSFGVGTGATNEKLFF
>TRBV27|.|.|TRBJ2-7
TGTGCCAGCTCCCTACAGGGGGCGCCCCCGGGAGGGCCAATCAACGAGCAGTACTTC
CASSLQGAPPGGPINEQYF
>TRBV5-4|TRBD2|.|TRBJ2-1
TGTGCCAGCAGCAGCTCCGGCGGGAGTCCGGATGAGCAGTTCTTC
CASSSSGGSPDEQFF
>TRBV10-3|.|.|TRBJ1-5
TGTGCCATCAGTGAAGGTCAGGGTAGCTCTCAGCCCCAGCATTTT
CAISEGQGSSQPQHF
>TRBV27|TRBD1|.|TRBJ1-2
TGTGCCAGCTCGATGGGACAGGTTTCCTTTTATGGCTACACCTTC
CASSMGQVSFYGYTF
>TRBV4-1|TRBD1|.|TRBJ1-1
TGCGCCAGCAGCCAAAGGGGGACAGGGGCTGAAGCTTTCTTT
CASSQRGTGAEAFF
>TRBV27|.|.|TRBJ1-2
TGTGCCAGCAGTCTCTCCCCAGGGTATGGCTACACCTTC
CASSLSPGYGYTF
>TRBV6-6|TRBD2|.|TRBJ2-3
TGTGCCAGCCACGCACTAGCGACGGGTGGAGATACGCAGTATTTT
CASHALATGGDTQYF
>TRBV27|TRBD1|.|TRBJ1-1
TGTGCCAGCAGTTTGACAGGGGTGGTCACTGAAGCTTTCTTT
CASSLTGVVTEAFF
>TRBV5-1|.|.|TRBJ2-3
TGCGCCAGCAGCTTGGAAGGGGGTTATAGCGGGAGCACAGATACGCAGTATTTT
CASSLEGGYSGSTDTQYF
>TRBV6-1|.|.|TRBJ1-5
TGTGCCAGCAGTGAATTTCTGTTGGTCTCGGGGAATCAGCCCCAGCATTTT
CASSEFLLVSGNQPQHF
>TRBV13|.|.|TRBJ1-1
TGTGCCAGCAGCTTAAACGCCAGGGAGAACACTGAAGCTTTCTTT
CASSLNARENTEAFF
>TRBV28|TRBD1|.|TRBJ1-1
TGTGCCAGCATCCAACCCCAGGGGGCGCTGAACACTGAAGCTTTCTTT
CASIQPQGALNTEAFF
>TRBV7-9|TRBD2|.|TRBJ2-1
TGTGCCAGCAGCCCGCAGGCGTGGCGGGAGGGATACAATGAGCAGTTCTTC
CASSPQAWREGYNEQFF
>TRBV28|.|.|TRBJ1-2
TGTGCCAGCAGTTCGGGGGGGGCTAACTATGGCTACACCTTC
CASSSGGANYGYTF
>TRBV30|TRBD2|.|TRBJ2-1
TGTGCCTGCGGGCGGGGGGGCTCCTACAATGAGCAGTTCTTC
CACGRGGSYNEQFF
>TRBV30|.|.|TRBJ2-1
TGTGCCTGGAGCGTAATAGGGGGGGAGTTCTTC
CAWSVIGGEFF